The following is a TCR beta chain sequence with its context. These data come from a study of shared clonotypes between healthy human individuals. Each subset's genomic DNA was split evenly across several immunoSEQ plates. Produced via immunoSEQ multiplex PCR; TCRdb's table is partial and in-frame only. The sample shows approximately 500,000 clones, more than 75% of them seen only once. Deletions cut 10 bases from V and 2 bases from J, with 11 bases between. The CDR3 contains 12 residues. The clonotype comes from a woman aged 40 to 50 in good health. Some clones in this sample may be carry-over from other donors' samples. The sequencing sample was made of PBMCs. The chain is built from TRBV5-3 and TRBJ2-3; D is uncertain. TRBV5-3 is flagged as an ORF with uncertain function. In nucleotides, the CDR3 is TGTGCCCCCCCCCTGATCACAGATACGCAGTATTTT. Translated: CAPPLITDTQYF.